The T cell receptor (beta chain) described here comes from a study of OX40 agonist ivuxolimab in advanced cancers. Findings and caveats of the study: Researchers report that CD8+ T cells had, on average, more expanded clones than CD4+.

In regard to this clone: Antigen unknown.

Clones were sequenced by immunoSEQ multiplex PCR, and TCRdb holds only the in-frame ones, with some missing. Of 75,000 to 100,000 clones in the sample, under 90% are singletons; the top ten hold roughly 5.5%. In germline, CDR1 is SNHLY, CDR2 FYNNEI. J gave up 0 bases and V 4 bases, and 11 bases lay outside the gene matches. There are 19 residues in the CDR3. The sample was CD4+ or CD8+ T cells sorted from blood, taken in a trial of the OX40 agonist ivuxolimab. V is TRBV2 and J is TRBJ2-6, with 8 bases fitting TRBD2. This TCR derives from an adult with an advanced solid tumor such as melanoma, head and neck, liver or kidney cancer. DNA for the CDR3: TGTGCCAGCAGTGGCAGCTTACCGGGAGGGCCCTCTGGGGCCAACGTCCTGACTTTC. It translates to CASSGSLPGGPSGANVLTF.